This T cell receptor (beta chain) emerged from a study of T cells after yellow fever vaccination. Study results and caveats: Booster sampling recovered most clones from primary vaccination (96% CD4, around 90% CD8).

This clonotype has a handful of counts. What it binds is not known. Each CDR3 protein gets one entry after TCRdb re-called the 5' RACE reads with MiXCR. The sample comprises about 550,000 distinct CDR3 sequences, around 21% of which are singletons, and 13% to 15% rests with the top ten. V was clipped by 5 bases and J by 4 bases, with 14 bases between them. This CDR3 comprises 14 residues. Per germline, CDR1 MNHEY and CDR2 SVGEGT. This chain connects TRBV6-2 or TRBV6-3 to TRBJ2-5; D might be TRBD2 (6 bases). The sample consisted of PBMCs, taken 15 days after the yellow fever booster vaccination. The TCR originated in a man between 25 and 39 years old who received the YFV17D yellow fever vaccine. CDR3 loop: CASSHGTFGETQYF. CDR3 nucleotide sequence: TGTGCCAGCAGTCACGGGACTTTTGGAGAGACCCAGTACTTC.